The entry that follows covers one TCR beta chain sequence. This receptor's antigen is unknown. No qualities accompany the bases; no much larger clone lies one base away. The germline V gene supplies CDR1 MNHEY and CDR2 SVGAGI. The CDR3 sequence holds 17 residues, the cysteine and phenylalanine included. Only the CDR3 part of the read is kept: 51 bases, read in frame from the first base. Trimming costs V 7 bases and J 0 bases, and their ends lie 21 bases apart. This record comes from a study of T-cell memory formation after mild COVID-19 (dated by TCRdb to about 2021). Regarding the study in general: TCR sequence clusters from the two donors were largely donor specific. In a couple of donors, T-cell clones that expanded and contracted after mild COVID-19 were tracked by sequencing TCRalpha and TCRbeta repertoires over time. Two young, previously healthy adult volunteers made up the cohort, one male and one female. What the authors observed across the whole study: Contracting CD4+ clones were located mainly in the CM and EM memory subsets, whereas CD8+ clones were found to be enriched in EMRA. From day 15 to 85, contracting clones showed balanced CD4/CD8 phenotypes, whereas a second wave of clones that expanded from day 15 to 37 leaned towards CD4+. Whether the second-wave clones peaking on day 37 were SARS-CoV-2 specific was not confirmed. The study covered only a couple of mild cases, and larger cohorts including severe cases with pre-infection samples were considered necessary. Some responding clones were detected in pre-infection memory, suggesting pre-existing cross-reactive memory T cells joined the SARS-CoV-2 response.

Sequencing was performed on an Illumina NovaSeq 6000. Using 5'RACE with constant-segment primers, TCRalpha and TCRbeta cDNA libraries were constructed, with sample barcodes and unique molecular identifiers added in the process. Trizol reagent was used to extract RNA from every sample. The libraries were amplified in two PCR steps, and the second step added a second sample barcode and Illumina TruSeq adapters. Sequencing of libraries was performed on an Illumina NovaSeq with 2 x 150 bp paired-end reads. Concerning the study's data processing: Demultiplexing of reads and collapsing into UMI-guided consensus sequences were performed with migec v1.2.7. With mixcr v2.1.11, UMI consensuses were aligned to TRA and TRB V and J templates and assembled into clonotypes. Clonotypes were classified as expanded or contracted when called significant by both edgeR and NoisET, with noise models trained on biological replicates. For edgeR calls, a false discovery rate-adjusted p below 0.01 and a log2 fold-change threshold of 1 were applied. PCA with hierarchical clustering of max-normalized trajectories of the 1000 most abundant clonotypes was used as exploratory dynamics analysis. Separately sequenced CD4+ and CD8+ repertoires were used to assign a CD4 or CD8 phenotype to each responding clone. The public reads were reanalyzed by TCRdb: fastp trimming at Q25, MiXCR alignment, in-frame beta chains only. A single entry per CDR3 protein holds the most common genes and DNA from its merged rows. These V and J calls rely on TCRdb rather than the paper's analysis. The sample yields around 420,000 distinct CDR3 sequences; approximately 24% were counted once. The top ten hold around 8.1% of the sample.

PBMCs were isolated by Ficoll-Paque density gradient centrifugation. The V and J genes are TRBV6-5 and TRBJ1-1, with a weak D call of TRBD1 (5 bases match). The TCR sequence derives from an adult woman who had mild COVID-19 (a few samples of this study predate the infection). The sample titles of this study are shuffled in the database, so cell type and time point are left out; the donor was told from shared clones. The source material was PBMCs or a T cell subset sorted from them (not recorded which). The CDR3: CASKIHGAFGLNTEAFF. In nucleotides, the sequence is TGTGCCAGCAAGATTCATGGGGCCTTCGGGCTGAACACTGAAGCTTTCTTT.